This T cell receptor (beta chain) was obtained from a study of control samples from healthy donors and cancer patients. V shed 3 bases, J shed 2 bases, and the junction held 8 bases outside the gene matches. Germline V gene sequence: CDR1 SGHDT, CDR2 YYEEEE. The CDR3 spans 16 residues. Profiling relied on immunoSEQ multiplex PCR, and the TCRdb table lists in-frame clones only, not all of them. The table lists thousands of clones, 91% of them singletons. The chain couples TRBV5-6 to TRBJ1-1; 9 nucleotides match TRBD1. Sequencing input: PBMCs. This receptor was identified in a man between 60 and 70 years old with colorectal cancer. In DNA, the CDR3 is TGTGCCAGCAGCTCGATCGGGACAGGGAGAAACACTGAAGCTTTCTTT. It is translated as CASSSIGTGRNTEAFF.